This entry lists 25 T cell receptor beta chains sequenced from one sample in a study of cytotoxic CD8 clonotypes in ibrutinib-treated CLL. Only in-frame clones appear in the TCRdb table, and some are missing; sequencing was by immunoSEQ multiplex PCR. Among 40,000 or so clones listed, 60% to 75% were seen once. The material was PBMCs, obtained after 12 months of ibrutinib treatment. The receptors come from a human donor with chronic lymphocytic leukemia.

J is TRBJ2-3 and V is TRBV4-3; no clear D gene. This CDR3 comprises 15 residues. V dropped 0 bases and J dropped 7 bases, with 14 bases sitting between them. The germline V gene encodes CDR1 LGHNA and CDR2 YSLEER. CDR3 amino acids: CASSQDQHLGYTQYF. The CDR3 DNA sequence: TGCGCCAGCAGCCAAGATCAGCATCTAGGGTATACGCAGTATTTT.

This sequence joins TRBV5-8 and TRBJ2-7; tentatively, D is TRBD1 (6 bases). Germline CDR1 and CDR2: SGHTS and YDEGEE. This CDR3 spans 13 amino acids. With 1 base removed from V and 2 bases from J, the gap between germline ends came to 7 bases. The CDR3 here is CASSLNRAYEQYF. CDR3 DNA sequence: TGTGCCAGCAGCTTGAACAGGGCCTACGAGCAGTACTTC.

The chain combines TRBV23-1 with TRBJ2-5, with D maybe TRBD1 (6 bases). TRBV23-1 is sorted into the ORF group, with uncertain function. The V gene lost 2 bases and the J gene lost 4 bases, with 17 bases spanning the gap. The CDR3 is made up of 16 amino acids. The CDR3 region is CASSQPTTGYGETQYF. The CDR3 DNA sequence: TGCGCCAGCAGTCAACCTACGACAGGTTATGGAGAGACCCAGTACTTC.

This chain connects TRBV7-8 to TRBJ2-3; the D call may be TRBD1 or TRBD2 (5 bases each). Between the trimmed V and J ends, which lost 7 bases and 1 base, there was a span of 12 bases. CDR3 length: 14 amino acids. Germline V gives CDR1 SGHVS, CDR2 FQNEAQ. The CDR3 nucleotides read TGTGCCAGCATCCGGGGCCGGGGCACAGATACGCAGTATTTT. Encoded protein: CASIRGRGTDTQYF.

V gene TRBV30 combines with J gene TRBJ1-1; D unclear. V shed 3 bases and J shed 2 bases, with 10 bases lying between them. Germline CDR1 is GTSNPN and CDR2 is SVGIG (reference sequence). The CDR3 runs 13 residues. CDR3 nucleotides: TGTGCCTGGAGGTTCGGGCTTAACACTGAAGCTTTCTTT. Translation gives CAWRFGLNTEAFF.

The chain has TRBV10-3 and TRBJ1-1, with 7 positions matching TRBD1. The CDR3 has 14 residues. Germline V CDR1 and CDR2: ENHRY, SYGVKD. After removal of 8 bases from V and 0 bases from J, the junction contained 6 bases not matched to a gene. The CDR3 sequence: CAIGAGGMNTEAFF. Written as DNA, the CDR3 is TGTGCCATCGGGGCAGGGGGTATGAACACTGAAGCTTTCTTT.

The V call is TRBV6-1, the J call TRBJ2-7; no clear D gene. This CDR3 is built from 16 residues. The germline V gene has CDR1 MNHNS and CDR2 SASEGT. The V gene lost 3 bases and the J gene lost 2 bases, with 17 bases spanning the gap. CDR3 bases: TGTGCCAGCAGTGATCCGCGAATGCACACTACCTACGAGCAGTACTTC. Protein product: CASSDPRMHTTYEQYF.

The chain employs TRBV30 and TRBJ2-5; D unclear. The V end lost 4 bases, the J end lost 1 base, and 7 bases lay between the germline ends. CDR3 length: 12 amino acids. From germline, CDR1 is GTSNPN and CDR2 SVGIG (reference sequence). CDR3 nucleotide sequence: TGTGCCTGGACAAGGAGCCAAGAGACCCAGTACTTC. As protein: CAWTRSQETQYF.

This chain connects TRBV18 to TRBJ1-3; D remains unclear. V lost 4 bases and J lost 0, with 13 bases in between. Per the germline V gene, CDR1 is KGHSH and CDR2 is LQKENI. The CDR3 is 16 residues long. Here the CDR3 DNA reads TGTGCCAGCTCACAGGGCGTCAGTACCTCTGGAAACACCATATATTTT. Encoded protein: CASSQGVSTSGNTIYF.

The rearrangement uses TRBV30 and TRBJ1-5; D not resolved. V was cut by 2 bases and J by 5 bases, with 10 bases left in between. CDR1 is GTSNPN, CDR2 SVGIG, per germline (reference sequence). The CDR3 totals 13 residues. CDR3: CAWSNAADQPQHF. CDR3 bases: TGTGCCTGGAGTAATGCAGCCGATCAGCCCCAGCATTTT.

V gene TRBV9 combines with J gene TRBJ1-1; 9 bases agree with TRBD1. Germline CDR1 and CDR2: SGDLS and YYNGEE. This CDR3 has 16 amino acids. Trimming cost V 3 bases and J 0 bases; bases outside gene matches: 6. As DNA, the CDR3 is TGTGCCAGCAGCGCGGGACAGGGCCTCCTGAACACTGAAGCTTTCTTT. Translating gives CASSAGQGLLNTEAFF.

This sequence joins TRBV19 and TRBJ1-1; TRBD1 matches at 7 bases. The length of the CDR3 is 16 residues. Germline CDR1 LNHDA, CDR2 SQIVND (reference sequence). The trim removed 5 bases at V and 2 bases at J, leaving 11 bases unmatched. The CDR3 DNA follows: TGTGCCAGTAGTCCGAGGGGGCGACGCGTAAACACTGAAGCTTTCTTT. The encoded protein is CASSPRGRRVNTEAFF.

The V gene is TRBV5-4, the J gene TRBJ1-1; perhaps TRBD1 as D (6 bases). Germline CDR1 and CDR2: SGHNT and YYREEE (reference sequence). CDR3 length equals 13 residues. Trimming left V 5 bases short and J 5 bases short, with 13 bases between. CDR3 sequence: CASRPQGWTEAFF. The CDR3 DNA reads TGTGCCAGCAGGCCACAGGGTTGGACTGAAGCTTTCTTT.

The chain joins TRBV9 to TRBJ2-2, with D possibly being TRBD2 (6 bases). The CDR3 sequence is 15 residues long. V lost 7 bases and J 1 base, leaving 14 bases between the germline ends. Germline V gene data show CDR1 as SGDLS and CDR2 as YYNGEE. CDR3 DNA sequence: TGTGCCAGCTCTAGGGCTAGCGAGAACACCGGGGAGCTGTTTTTT. Translation: CASSRASENTGELFF.

This clone has just a few counts. The J gene is TRBJ2-3, the V gene TRBV30, with 9 nucleotides matching TRBD2. CDR3 size: 16 residues. V gave up 0 bases and J gave up 2 bases; unmatched junction bases: 6. The V gene's germline CDR1 is GTSNPN and CDR2 SVGIG (reference sequence). The CDR3 sequence: CAWSVKTSGFTDTQYF. DNA of the CDR3: TGTGCCTGGAGTGTGAAAACTAGCGGGTTCACAGATACGCAGTATTTT.

This chain connects TRBV28 to TRBJ1-1, with 7 bases lining up with TRBD1. The V and J ends lost 4 bases and 8 bases, in that order; junction bases with no gene match: 10. Germline CDR1 MDHEN, CDR2 SYDVKM. This CDR3 comprises 14 residues. The CDR3 here is CASSYYVQGVEAFF. The DNA for the CDR3 is TGTGCCAGCAGTTATTATGTCCAGGGGGTCGAAGCTTTCTTT.

The chain couples TRBV7-7 to TRBJ2-1; D remains ambiguous. The CDR3 is 14 residues long. Per the germline V gene, CDR1 is SSHAT and CDR2 is FNYEAQ (reference sequence). V was pared by 5 bases and J by 1 base, with 9 bases between. The CDR3 loop is CASSQAGSYNEQFF. The CDR3 nucleotides are TGTGCCAGCAGCCAAGCTGGATCCTACAATGAGCAGTTCTTC.

V gene TRBV27 combines with J gene TRBJ1-2; no clear D. V was trimmed by 4 bases and J by 5 bases, leaving 17 bases between them. The CDR3 consists of 15 residues. Germline-derived CDR1 and CDR2 are MNHEY and SMNVEV (reference sequence). The CDR3: CASSSSPPTPYGYTF. The CDR3 DNA follows: TGTGCCAGCAGTTCTAGCCCTCCTACCCCATATGGCTACACCTTC.

The chain links TRBV19 to TRBJ2-7; 10 bases align to TRBD2. Germline lookup yields CDR1 LNHDA and CDR2 SQIVND (reference sequence). The CDR3 sequence is 13 residues long. The J segment lost 6 bases and the V segment lost 6 bases, leaving 5 bases of the junction unmatched. The CDR3 region is CASSGTSVGEQYF. DNA for the CDR3: TGTGCCAGTAGCGGGACTAGCGTAGGCGAGCAGTACTTC.

The chain joins TRBV6-5 to TRBJ1-2; D remains ambiguous. CDR3 length: 14 residues. With 0 bases removed from V and 4 bases from J, the gap between germline ends came to 9 bases. Germline V gene lookup returns CDR1 MNHEY and CDR2 SVGAGI. CDR3 DNA: TGTGCCAGCAGTTACTCTTCCCTCTCCTATGGCTACACCTTC. Its translation: CASSYSSLSYGYTF.

This rearrangement joins TRBV15 to TRBJ1-5, with D hard to call. This CDR3 contains 13 residues. Germline V gene sequence: CDR1 LNHNV, CDR2 YYDKDF (reference sequence). The V end was cut by 0 bases, the J end by 5 bases, with 5 bases between. The CDR3 bases are TGTGCCACCAGCAGAGATCAATATCAGCCCCAGCATTTT. Translated, it gives CATSRDQYQPQHF.

The chain has TRBV28 and TRBJ2-7, with TRBD2 identical over 15 bases. Losses at the gene ends were 4 bases for V and 1 base for J; bases not matched to a gene: 11. Germline lookup yields CDR1 MDHEN and CDR2 SYDVKM. The CDR3 totals 19 residues. CDR3 sequence (DNA): TGTGCCAGCAGTTCACCGGGACTAGCGGGAGGTAGCGGGTCCTACGAGCAGTACTTC. Protein sequence: CASSSPGLAGGSGSYEQYF.

A few counts support this clone. The rearrangement uses TRBV2 and TRBJ1-1, with no clear D. V lost 3 bases to trimming and J lost 7 bases, with 6 bases between them. The germline gives CDR1 SNHLY, CDR2 FYNNEI. The CDR3 runs 11 residues. The CDR3 nucleotides read TGTGCCAGCAGTGACAGGTATGAAGCTTTCTTT. Amino acid sequence: CASSDRYEAFF.

V and J are TRBV5-1 and TRBJ2-6; D remains ambiguous. Trimming removed 0 bases from V and 0 bases from J, with 7 bases in between. Germline-derived CDR1 and CDR2 are SGHRS and YFSETQ. This CDR3 comprises 16 residues. The CDR3 here is CASSLGGSSGANVLTF. The CDR3 DNA sequence: TGCGCCAGCAGCTTGGGGGGTAGCTCTGGGGCCAACGTCCTGACTTTC.

V is TRBV19 and J is TRBJ2-5, with 7 positions matching TRBD2. Germline CDR1 LNHDA, CDR2 SQIVND (reference sequence). V was clipped by 5 bases and J by 5 bases; unmatched bases: 11. The CDR3 runs to 15 residues. In DNA, the CDR3 is TGTGCCAGTAGTTCGGGGGGAGGGCCCAGGGAGACCCAGTACTTC. Its protein product is CASSSGGGPRETQYF. The full variable domain, completed using reference TRBV19 and TRBJ2-5, is DGGITQSPKYLFRKEGQNVTLSCEQNLNHDAMYWYRQDPGQGLRLIYYSQIVNDFQKGDIAEGYSVSREKKESFPLTVTSAQKNPTAFYLCASSSGGGPRETQYFGPGTRLLVL.